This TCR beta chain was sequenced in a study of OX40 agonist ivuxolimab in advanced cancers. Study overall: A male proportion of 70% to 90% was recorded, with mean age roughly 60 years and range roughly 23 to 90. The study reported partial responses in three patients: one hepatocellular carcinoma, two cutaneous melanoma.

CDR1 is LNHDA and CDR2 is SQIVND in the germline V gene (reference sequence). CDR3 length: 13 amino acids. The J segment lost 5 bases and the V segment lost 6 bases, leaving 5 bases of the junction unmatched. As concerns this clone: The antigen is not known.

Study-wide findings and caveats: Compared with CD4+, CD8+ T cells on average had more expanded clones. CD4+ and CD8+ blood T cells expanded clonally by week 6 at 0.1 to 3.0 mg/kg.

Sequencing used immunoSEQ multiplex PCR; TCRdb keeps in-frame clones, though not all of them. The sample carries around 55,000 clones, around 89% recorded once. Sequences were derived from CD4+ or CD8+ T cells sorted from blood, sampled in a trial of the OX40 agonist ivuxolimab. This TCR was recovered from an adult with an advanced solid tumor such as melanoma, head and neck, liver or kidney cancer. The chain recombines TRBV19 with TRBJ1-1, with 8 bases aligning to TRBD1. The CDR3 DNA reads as TGTGCCAGTAGCTGGACAGGGAGAACTGAAGCTTTCTTT. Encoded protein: CASSWTGRTEAFF. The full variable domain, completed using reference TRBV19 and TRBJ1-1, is DGGITQSPKYLFRKEGQNVTLSCEQNLNHDAMYWYRQDPGQGLRLIYYSQIVNDFQKGDIAEGYSVSREKKESFPLTVTSAQKNPTAFYLCASSWTGRTEAFFGQGTRLTVV.